This T cell receptor (beta chain) was sequenced in a study of cytomegalovirus exposure and HLA in healthy donors. Both 60 Vbeta primers and 13 Jbeta primers went into the PCR. The authors' processing: A later analysis counted 80 million or so unique TCR beta chains, some 11 million shared. The protocol was immunoSEQ multiplex PCR, while the TCRdb copy is restricted to in-frame clones and leaves out a portion. Clone size and the V and J calls come from that table; the DNA yielded D and trimming. The sample has 150,000 to 200,000 clones, approximately 82% seen once. Points from the study as a whole: Solely CMV serostatus was available to characterize immune exposure. TCR beta chain V- and J-gene trimming was linked, in a later analysis, to a missense variant in DCLRE1C.

About this clone itself: Its antigen is undetermined.

Trimming removed 8 bases from V and 8 bases from J, with 21 bases in between. There are 14 residues in the CDR3. Germline CDR1 MNHEY, CDR2 SMNVEV (reference sequence). The sample taken for sequencing was PBMCs. The chain joins TRBV27 to TRBJ1-2; no definite D call. This TCR was recovered from a woman aged 18-29 years in good health and CMV-seropositive. The CDR3 spells CASCPRAWRVGYTF. CDR3 in DNA: TGTGCCAGCTGTCCCCGGGCCTGGCGGGTGGGCTACACCTTC.